These 13 T cell receptor beta chains were sequenced from one sample in a study of cytomegalovirus exposure and HLA in healthy donors. The study ran its PCR with 60 Vbeta and 13 Jbeta primers. Some clones are missing from TCRdb's copy, which holds only in-frame ones; the method was immunoSEQ multiplex PCR. Found here are about 160,000 clones, roughly 79% of them singletons; the top ten hold over 10%. What was sequenced was PBMCs. These receptor sequences come from a woman between 50 and 59 years old in good health and CMV-seronegative.

This clone was seen a single time. The V gene is TRBV6-5, the J gene TRBJ1-1; 9 bases line up with TRBD1. This CDR3 region has 15 residues. Looked up from germline, CDR1 is MNHEY and CDR2 is SVGAGI. V lost 4 bases to trimming and J lost 3 bases; unmatched junction nucleotides: 6. In DNA form, the CDR3 reads TGTGCCAGCAGTTCTCCGGACAGGGGAGACACTGAAGCTTTCTTT. Translation gives CASSSPDRGDTEAFF.

The V and J genes are TRBV5-5 and TRBJ2-7, with 8 bases identical to TRBD1. The CDR3 is made up of 15 amino acids. Germline CDR1 SGHKS, CDR2 YYEKEE (reference sequence). Trimming removed 0 bases from V and 3 bases from J; junction bases left unmatched: 5. CDR3 in DNA: TGTGCCAGCAGCTTGGTAGGGACAGGAGACTACGAGCAGTACTTC. Translated: CASSLVGTGDYEQYF.

V and J are TRBV4-3 and TRBJ1-1, with D possibly being TRBD1 (5 bases). V lost 6 bases and J 0 bases, leaving 11 bases between the germline ends. Germline assignment: CDR1 LGHNA and CDR2 YSLEER. This CDR3 spans 14 amino acids. This CDR3 reads CASSFGTLNTEAFF. In DNA form, the CDR3 reads TGCGCCAGCAGTTTCGGGACTCTGAACACTGAAGCTTTCTTT.

The rearrangement uses TRBV19 and TRBJ1-1, with 8 bases aligning to TRBD1. The germline V gene encodes CDR1 LNHDA and CDR2 SQIVND (reference sequence). Trimming removed 7 bases from V and 4 bases from J; junction bases left unmatched: 11. The CDR3 has 15 residues. Here the CDR3 DNA reads TGTGCCAGTATCCCGTCCTCCGACAGGGGCACTGAAGCTTTCTTT. Its translation is CASIPSSDRGTEAFF.

The chain employs TRBV18 and TRBJ2-3; 12 nucleotides align to TRBD1. The CDR3 spans 15 residues. Germline V gene lookup returns CDR1 KGHSH and CDR2 LQKENI. V dropped 3 bases and J dropped 6; count of bases not matched to a gene: 4. CDR3 sequence reads: CASSPGQGAQDTQYF. In nucleotides, the CDR3 is TGTGCCAGCTCACCGGGACAGGGGGCCCAGGATACGCAGTATTTT.

The J gene is TRBJ2-7, the V gene TRBV19, with 9 nucleotides matching TRBD2. The V gene's germline CDR1 is LNHDA and CDR2 SQIVND (reference sequence). The CDR3 totals 17 residues. Trimming cost V 3 bases and J 0 bases; bases outside gene matches: 9. The CDR3 bases are TGTGCCAGTAGTATTAGGGCTAGCGGGGTAAACTCCTACGAGCAGTACTTC. It is translated as CASSIRASGVNSYEQYF. The full variable domain, its missing parts supplied by reference TRBV19 and TRBJ2-7, is DGGITQSPKYLFRKEGQNVTLSCEQNLNHDAMYWYRQDPGQGLRLIYYSQIVNDFQKGDIAEGYSVSREKKESFPLTVTSAQKNPTAFYLCASSIRASGVNSYEQYFGPGTRLTVT.

The rearrangement links TRBV11-2 to TRBJ2-3; possible D gene TRBD1, 6 bases. The CDR3 loop spans 15 amino acids. In germline, CDR1 is SGHAT, CDR2 FQNNGV. Trimming stripped 5 bases from V and 3 bases from J, with 15 bases between. This CDR3 is CASSATTGSTDTQYF. Written as DNA, the CDR3 is TGTGCCAGCAGCGCGACAACAGGGTCAACAGATACGCAGTATTTT.

This chain's CDR3 is CASSTPTRGPRDEQFF. CDR3 nucleotides: TGTGCCAGCAGCACCCCAACTAGGGGGCCTCGAGATGAGCAGTTCTTC. The chain links TRBV7-2 to TRBJ2-1, with 7 bases lining up with TRBD1. Germline CDR1 reads SGHTA; CDR2 reads FQGNSA. V dropped 5 bases and J dropped 8; count of bases not matched to a gene: 15. The CDR3 consists of 16 residues.

This clone has only one observation. The chain combines TRBV7-3 with TRBJ1-6, with 7 nucleotides matching TRBD1. After removal of 3 bases from V and 7 bases from J, the junction contained 3 bases not matched to a gene. CDR1 is SGHTA and CDR2 is FQGTGA in the germline V gene. This CDR3 is 14 amino acids long. CDR3 sequence: CASSLGQKNSPLHF. The CDR3 DNA reads TGTGCCAGCAGCTTGGGACAGAAAAATTCACCCCTCCACTTT.

The rearrangement links TRBV5-6 to TRBJ2-5; a weak D match, TRBD2 (5 bases). Germline V gene sequence: CDR1 SGHDT, CDR2 YYEEEE. The ends were cut back, 4 bases at V and 5 bases at J, with 18 bases in the middle. This CDR3 is 15 amino acids long. In DNA form, the CDR3 reads TGTGCCAGCAGCAGTCGGATCGGGATCCTGGAGACCCAGTACTTC. It codes for CASSSRIGILETQYF.

Note on this clone: A junction end diverges from the germline sequence, so it may reflect a read error. The chain uses TRBV6-5 and TRBJ2-3, with 9 bases lining up with TRBD1. CDR1 and CDR2 from the germline V gene are MNHEY and SVGAGI. The CDR3 has 14 residues. The CDR3 coding sequence is TGTGCCAGCAGCTCGGACAGGGGCACAGATACGCGGTATTTT. Protein: CASSSDRGTDTRYF.

This chain links TRBV25-1 with TRBJ2-7, with 9 bases fitting TRBD2. In germline, CDR1 is MGHDK, CDR2 SYGVNS. The CDR3 runs to 16 residues. Trimming cost V 3 bases and J 2 bases; bases outside gene matches: 8. The CDR3 spells CASSEGGIAGAYEQYF. The CDR3 nucleotides are TGTGCCAGCAGTGAGGGAGGTATAGCGGGGGCCTACGAGCAGTACTTC.

The CDR3: CASSYQRGINYGYTF. CDR3 bases: TGTGCCAGCAGCTACCAGCGAGGCATAAATTATGGCTACACCTTC. The chain is built from TRBV5-4 and TRBJ1-2; D gene ambiguous. Germline V gene data show CDR1 as SGHNT and CDR2 as YYREEE (reference sequence). V was clipped by 3 bases and J by 5 bases, with 17 bases between them. This CDR3 is 15 amino acids long.